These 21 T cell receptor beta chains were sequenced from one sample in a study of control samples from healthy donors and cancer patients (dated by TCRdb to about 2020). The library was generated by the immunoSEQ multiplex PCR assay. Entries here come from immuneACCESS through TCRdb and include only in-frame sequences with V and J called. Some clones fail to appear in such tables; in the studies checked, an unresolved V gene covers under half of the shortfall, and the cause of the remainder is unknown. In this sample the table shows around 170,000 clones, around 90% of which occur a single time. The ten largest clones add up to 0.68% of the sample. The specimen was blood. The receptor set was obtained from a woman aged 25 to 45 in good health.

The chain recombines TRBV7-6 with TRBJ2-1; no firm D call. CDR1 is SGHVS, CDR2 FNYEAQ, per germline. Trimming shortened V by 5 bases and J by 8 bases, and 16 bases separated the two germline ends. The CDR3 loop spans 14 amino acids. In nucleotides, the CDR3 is TGTGCCAGCAGCGCGCTCCTGGCGGTCGATGAGCAGTTCTTC. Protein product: CASSALLAVDEQFF.

The CDR3 DNA sequence: TGTGCCAGCAGCTTTTCTATCTTCCTAAACACCATATATTTT. This codes for CASSFSIFLNTIYF. The rearrangement links TRBV11-2 to TRBJ1-3; D is uncertain. V was cut by 3 bases and J by 6 bases, with 12 bases left in between. Germline CDR1 is SGHAT and CDR2 is FQNNGV. The CDR3 loop spans 14 amino acids.

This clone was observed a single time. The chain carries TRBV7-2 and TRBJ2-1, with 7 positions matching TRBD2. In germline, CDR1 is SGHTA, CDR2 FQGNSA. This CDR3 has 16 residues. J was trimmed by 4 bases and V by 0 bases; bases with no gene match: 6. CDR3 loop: CASSLAPGGAYNEQFF. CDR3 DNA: TGTGCCAGCAGCTTAGCCCCGGGAGGAGCGTACAATGAGCAGTTCTTC.

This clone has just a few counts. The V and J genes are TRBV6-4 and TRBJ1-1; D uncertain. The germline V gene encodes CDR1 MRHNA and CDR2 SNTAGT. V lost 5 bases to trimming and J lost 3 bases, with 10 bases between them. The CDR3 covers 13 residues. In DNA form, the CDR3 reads TGTGCCAGCAGTCCTGAACCGTACACTGAAGCTTTCTTT. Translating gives CASSPEPYTEAFF.

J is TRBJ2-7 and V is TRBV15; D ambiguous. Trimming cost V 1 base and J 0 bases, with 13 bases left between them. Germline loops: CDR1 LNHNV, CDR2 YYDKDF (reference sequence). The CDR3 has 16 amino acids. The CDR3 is CATSRAGMVSSYEQYF. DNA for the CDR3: TGTGCCACCAGCAGAGCTGGCATGGTGAGCTCCTACGAGCAGTACTTC.

DNA of the CDR3: TGTGCCAGCAGTTTCGGGACTAGCCAACAAGAGACCCAGTACTTC. Translation gives CASSFGTSQQETQYF. J is TRBJ2-5 and V is TRBV28, with 9 bases lining up with TRBD2. The length of the CDR3 is 15 residues. Germline V gene lookup returns CDR1 MDHEN and CDR2 SYDVKM. Trimming removed 3 bases from V and 2 bases from J; junction bases left unmatched: 4.

CDR3 nucleotides: TGTGCCACCAGTCCCCGAGGAGGGGTTGGTCAGCCCCAGCATTTT. It is translated as CATSPRGGVGQPQHF. The chain is built from TRBV24-1 and TRBJ1-5, with D tentatively TRBD1 (5 bases). The CDR3 is made up of 15 amino acids. CDR1 and CDR2 (germline): KGHDR, SFDVKD. Trimming shortened V by 6 bases and J by 6 bases, and 17 bases separated the two germline ends.

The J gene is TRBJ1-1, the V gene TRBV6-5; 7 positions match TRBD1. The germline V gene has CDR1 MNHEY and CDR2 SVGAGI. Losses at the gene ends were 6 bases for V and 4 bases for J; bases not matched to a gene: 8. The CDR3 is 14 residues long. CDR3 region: CASSDAGGVTEAFF. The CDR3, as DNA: TGTGCCAGCAGCGACGCAGGGGGGGTCACTGAAGCTTTCTTT.

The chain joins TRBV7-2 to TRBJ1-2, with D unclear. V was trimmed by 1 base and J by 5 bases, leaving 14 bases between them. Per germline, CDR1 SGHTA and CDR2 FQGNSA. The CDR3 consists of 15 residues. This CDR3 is CASSLEGGLGYGYTF. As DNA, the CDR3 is TGTGCCAGCAGCTTAGAGGGAGGGTTGGGGTATGGCTACACCTTC.

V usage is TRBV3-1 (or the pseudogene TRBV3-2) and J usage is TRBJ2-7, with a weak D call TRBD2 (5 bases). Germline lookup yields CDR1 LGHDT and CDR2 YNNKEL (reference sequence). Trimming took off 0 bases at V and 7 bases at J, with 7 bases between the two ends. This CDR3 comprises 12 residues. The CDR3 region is CASSQDRGEQYF. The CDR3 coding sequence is TGTGCCAGCAGCCAAGATAGAGGGGAGCAGTACTTC.

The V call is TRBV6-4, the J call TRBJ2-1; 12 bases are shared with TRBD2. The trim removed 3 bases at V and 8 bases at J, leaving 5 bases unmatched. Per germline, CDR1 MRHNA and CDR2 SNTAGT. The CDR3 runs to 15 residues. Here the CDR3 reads CASSDGTSGHDEQFF. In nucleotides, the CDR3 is TGTGCCAGCAGTGATGGGACTAGCGGGCACGATGAGCAGTTCTTC.

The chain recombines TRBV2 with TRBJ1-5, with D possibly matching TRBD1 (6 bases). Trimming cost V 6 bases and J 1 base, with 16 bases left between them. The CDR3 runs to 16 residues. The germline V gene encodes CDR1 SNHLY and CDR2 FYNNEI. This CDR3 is CASRGLGAQSNQPQHF. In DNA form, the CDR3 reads TGTGCCAGCAGAGGTCTGGGGGCGCAGAGCAATCAGCCCCAGCATTTT.

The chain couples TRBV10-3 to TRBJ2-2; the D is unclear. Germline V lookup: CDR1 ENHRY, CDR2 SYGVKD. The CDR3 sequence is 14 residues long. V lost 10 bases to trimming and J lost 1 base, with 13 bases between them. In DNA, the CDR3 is TGTGCCACTGCGGATTTTATGAACACCGGGGAGCTGTTTTTT. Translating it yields CATADFMNTGELFF.

The DNA for the CDR3 is TGTGCCAGCAGTTTGCCCGGGACAGGGAACGAGCAGTACTTC. It codes for CASSLPGTGNEQYF. The J gene is TRBJ2-7, the V gene TRBV6-6; 9 bases agree with TRBD1. Germline V gene lookup returns CDR1 MNHNY and CDR2 SVGAGI (reference sequence). This CDR3 has 14 residues. The J segment lost 5 bases and the V segment lost 4 bases, leaving 6 bases of the junction unmatched.

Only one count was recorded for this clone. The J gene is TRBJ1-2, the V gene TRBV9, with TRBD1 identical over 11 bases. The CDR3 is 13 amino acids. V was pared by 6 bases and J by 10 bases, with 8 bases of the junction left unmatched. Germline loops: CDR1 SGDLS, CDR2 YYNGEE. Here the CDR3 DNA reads TGTGCCAGCACGAGTGGGACAGGGGGTGTCTACACCTTC. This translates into CASTSGTGGVYTF.

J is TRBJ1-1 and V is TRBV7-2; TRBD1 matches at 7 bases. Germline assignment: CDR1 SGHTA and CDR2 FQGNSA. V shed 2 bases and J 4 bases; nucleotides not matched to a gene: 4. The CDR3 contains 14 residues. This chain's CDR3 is CASSLLAGGTEAFF. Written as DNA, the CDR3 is TGTGCCAGCAGCTTACTGGCAGGGGGCACTGAAGCTTTCTTT. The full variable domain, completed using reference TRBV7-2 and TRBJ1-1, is GAGVSQSPSNKVTEKGKDVELRCDPISGHTALYWYRQSLGQGLEFLIYFQGNSAPDKSGLPSDRFSAERTGGSVSTLTIQRTQQEDSAVYLCASSLLAGGTEAFFGQGTRLTVV.

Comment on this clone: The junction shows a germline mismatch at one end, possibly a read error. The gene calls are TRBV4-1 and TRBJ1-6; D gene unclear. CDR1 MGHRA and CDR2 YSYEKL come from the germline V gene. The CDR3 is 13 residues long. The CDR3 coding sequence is TGCGCCAGCAGCTCGATTGGGCTCCGGGAGAGAATTTTT. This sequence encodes CASSSIGLRERIF.

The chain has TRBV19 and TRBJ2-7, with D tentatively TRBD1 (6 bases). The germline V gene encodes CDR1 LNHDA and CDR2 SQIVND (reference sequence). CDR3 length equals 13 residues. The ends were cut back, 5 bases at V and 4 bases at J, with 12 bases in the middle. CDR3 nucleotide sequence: TGTGCCAGTAGTCTTGGGCAGGGGTACGAGCAGTACTTC. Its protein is CASSLGQGYEQYF.

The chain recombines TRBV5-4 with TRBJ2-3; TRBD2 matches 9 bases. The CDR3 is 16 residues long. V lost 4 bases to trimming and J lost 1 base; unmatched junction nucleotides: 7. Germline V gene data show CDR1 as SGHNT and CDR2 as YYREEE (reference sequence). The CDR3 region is CASSPRLAGGTDTQYF. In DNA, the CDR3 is TGTGCCAGCAGCCCCCGGTTAGCGGGGGGCACAGATACGCAGTATTTT.

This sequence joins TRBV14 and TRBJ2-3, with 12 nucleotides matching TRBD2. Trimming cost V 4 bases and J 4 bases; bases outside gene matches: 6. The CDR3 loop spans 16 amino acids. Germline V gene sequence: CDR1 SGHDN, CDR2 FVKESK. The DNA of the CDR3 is TGTGCCAGCAGCCCTAGCGGGAGGGCCTACCCAGATACGCAGTATTTT. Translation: CASSPSGRAYPDTQYF.

The CDR3 nucleotides are TGTGCCAGCAGTTACCAGGGGACTTCGGGTTCACCCCTCCACTTT. This codes for CASSYQGTSGSPLHF. V is TRBV27 and J is TRBJ1-6, with D perhaps TRBD1 (6 bases). Trimming took off 4 bases at V and 9 bases at J, with 16 bases between the two ends. CDR1 and CDR2 from the germline V gene are MNHEY and SMNVEV (reference sequence). This CDR3 is built from 15 residues.